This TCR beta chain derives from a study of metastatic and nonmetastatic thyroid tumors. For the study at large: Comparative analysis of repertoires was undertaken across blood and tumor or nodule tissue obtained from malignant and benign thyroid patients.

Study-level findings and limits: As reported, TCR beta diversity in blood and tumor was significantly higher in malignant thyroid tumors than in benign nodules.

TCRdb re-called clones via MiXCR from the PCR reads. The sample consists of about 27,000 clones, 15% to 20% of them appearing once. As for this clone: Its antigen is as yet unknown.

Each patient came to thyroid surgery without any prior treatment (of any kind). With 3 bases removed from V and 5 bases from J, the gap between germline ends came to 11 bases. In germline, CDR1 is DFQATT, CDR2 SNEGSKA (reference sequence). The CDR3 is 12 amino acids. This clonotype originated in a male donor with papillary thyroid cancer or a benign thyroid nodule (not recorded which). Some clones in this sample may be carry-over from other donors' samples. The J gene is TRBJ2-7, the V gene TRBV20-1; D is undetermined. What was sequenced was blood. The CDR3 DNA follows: TGCAGTGCTAGTAAAGCGTCTGACGAGCAGTACTTC. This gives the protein CSASKASDEQYF.